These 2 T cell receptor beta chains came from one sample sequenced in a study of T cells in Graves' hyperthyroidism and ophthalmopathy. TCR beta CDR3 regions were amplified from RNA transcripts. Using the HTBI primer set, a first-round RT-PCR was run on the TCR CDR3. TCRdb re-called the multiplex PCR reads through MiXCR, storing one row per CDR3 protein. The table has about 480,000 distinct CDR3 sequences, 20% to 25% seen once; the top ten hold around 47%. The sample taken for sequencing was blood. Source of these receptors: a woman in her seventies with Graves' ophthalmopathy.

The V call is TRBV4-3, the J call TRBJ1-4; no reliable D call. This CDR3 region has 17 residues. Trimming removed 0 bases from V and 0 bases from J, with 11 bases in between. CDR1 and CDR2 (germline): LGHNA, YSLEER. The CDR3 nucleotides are TGCGCCAGCAGCCAAGAAAAGGGTCTCGCAACTAATGAAAAACTGTTTTTT. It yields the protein CASSQEKGLATNEKLFF.

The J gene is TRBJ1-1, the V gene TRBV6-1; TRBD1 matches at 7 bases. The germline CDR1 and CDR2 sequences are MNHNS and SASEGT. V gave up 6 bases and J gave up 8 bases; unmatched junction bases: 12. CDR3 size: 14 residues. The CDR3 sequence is CASSEYFGTVEAFF. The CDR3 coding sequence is TGTGCCAGCAGCGAATACTTCGGGACAGTCGAAGCTTTCTTT.